This TCR beta chain stems from a study of shared clonotypes between healthy human individuals. Splitting of each subset's genomic DNA was done evenly across several immunoSEQ plates. Method: immunoSEQ multiplex PCR; TCRdb's copy keeps in-frame clones and lacks some. The sample carries approximately 510,000 clones, around 79% recorded once. CDR3 length: 18 residues. The ends lost 0 bases at V and 0 bases at J; junction bases unmatched: 9. CDR1 is SGHNT, CDR2 YYREEE, per germline (reference sequence). V is TRBV5-4 and J is TRBJ2-5; 9 nucleotides align to TRBD2. This clonotype was sampled from a woman in her thirties or forties in good health. Some clones in this sample may be carry-over from other donors' samples. Sequencing was performed on PBMCs. CDR3 loop: CASSLGAAGGEYQETQYF. CDR3 DNA sequence: TGTGCCAGCAGCTTGGGAGCAGCGGGAGGAGAATACCAAGAGACCCAGTACTTC. Together with reference TRBV5-4 and TRBJ2-5, the CDR3 gives the full variable domain: ETGVTQSPTHLIKTRGQQVTLRCSSQSGHNTVSWYQQALGQGPQFIFQYYREEENGRGNFPPRFSGLQFPNYSSELNVNALELDDSALYLCASSLGAAGGEYQETQYFGPGTRLLVL.